This T cell receptor beta chain emerged from a study of T cell responses to AZD1222 COVID-19 vaccine (dated by TCRdb to the early 2020s). Background on the whole study: Because spike-specific TCR depth and breadth did not differ between the two schedules, AZD1222 recipients who got a second dose at roughly 4 weeks were pooled with those who got a second dose at roughly 12 weeks. A total of 233 trial participants underwent TCR sequencing, of whom some 210 received two doses of AZD1222 and around 25 received two doses of the MenACWY control vaccine. Trial participants were enrolled by age into 18-55, 56-69 and 70-plus year subgroups, with approximately 160, 26 and 62 TCR-sequenced participants respectively. What the authors observed across the whole study: The vaccine-associated CD4 TCRs covered the entire spike protein, and the dominant responses fell in regions 160-218 and 743-854. Because no day 14 peak-response samples were available, the repertoires could be characterized only after the peak T cell response. Conclusions about previously exposed vaccinees are limited, since just a handful of AZD1222 recipients were seropositive for SARS-CoV-2 at baseline. Reportedly, almost half of the unique spike-specific TCRs recognized epitopes lying outside the regions that are mutated in the B.1.351 and B.1.1.7 variants. After two AZD1222 doses, both the breadth and the depth of spike-specific TCRs were significantly higher than at day 0 and than in MenACWY recipients. The 56-69-year group was small, and its depth increase did not reach significance, likely because of low power. Most participants were white British and females outnumbered males, and the authors suggested that clonal diversity may have been underestimated.

This sample's time point label indicates: baseline before first vaccination. The vaccinee samples were drawn from two UK trials, COV001 and COV002, one of which was a single-blind randomized controlled phase 2/3 trial testing AZD1222 (ChAdOx1 nCoV-19) in healthy adults. Trial participant PBMC samples were collected at day 0 and day 28 after the second dose for TCRbeta chain sequencing. A note on this clone: What antigen it recognizes has not been identified. Base quality data are lacking; no much larger clone is found one base away.

Germline trimming: 5 bases from V, 9 bases from J; junction bases outside gene matches: 10. Reading from cysteine to phenylalanine, the CDR3 counts 15 amino acids. The retained sequence is limited to the CDR3, 45 bases, with the frame set at the first base. CDR1 and CDR2 are drawn from the germline V gene: SGHTA, FQGTGA. The CDR3 regions of human TCRbeta chains were analyzed by immunosequencing. The authors processed their data as follows. Repertoire TCRs were checked for matches against a reference library of SARS-CoV-2-specific TCRs that had been generated using the MIRA antigen-specificity platform. Breadth meant the fraction of unique TCRs that were SARS-CoV-2-associated, whereas depth meant the fraction of total T cells that were SARS-CoV-2-associated. Using the MIRA data, each spike-specific TCR was assigned both to the spike region to which the TCR was reactive and to a CD4 or CD8 class. Log10-transformed breadth and depth values were compared by one-way ANOVA with Sidak's multiple comparisons tests. The source is immuneACCESS, and TCRdb retained only in-frame sequences with V and J called. Part of the clones is not carried over; for the studies checked, unresolved V genes explain less than half of this, and the remainder is unexplained. That table gives V, J and clone size, and the DNA gave D and trimming. Across this sample there are some 180,000 clones, with 85% to 95% seen only once. The ten largest clones capture 8.5% to 12% of the sample.

This TCR came from an adult in good health. The rearrangement joined TRBV7-3 to TRBJ2-1, with 10 bases matching TRBD2. The sequencing used peripheral blood, collected on day 0 of AZD1222 vaccination. CDR3 loop: CASSQGASGGGEQFF. The nucleotide sequence reads as follows: TGTGCCAGCAGCCAAGGGGCTAGCGGGGGAGGTGAGCAGTTCTTC.